A selection of T cell receptor beta chains follows, all from one sample in a study of blood T cell repertoires in COVID-19. Only in-frame clones appear in the TCRdb table, and some are missing; sequencing was by immunoSEQ multiplex PCR. The sample has nearly 350,000 clones, around 87% seen once; the top ten hold under 6.5%. Source material: peripheral blood. The receptors stem from a woman between 50 and 59 years old with COVID-19, enrolled during active disease. CDR3s include the opening cysteine and the closing phenylalanine or tryptophan. A D gene is named only where the DNA matches it firmly. Not all rows give a size; the values are once, few, many and, for expanded clones, a class.

J gene | V gene | clone size | D gene | CDR3 protein | CDR3 DNA
TRBJ2-2 | TRBV27 | - | TRBD2 | CASSPREGGELFF | TGTGCCAGCAGTCCCAGGGAGGGCGGGGAGCTGTTTTTT
TRBJ2-2 | TRBV5-4 | - | - | CASSKDRTNTGELFF | TGTGCCAGCAGCAAGGACAGAACGAACACCGGGGAGCTGTTTTTT
TRBJ2-7 | TRBV5-1 | - | TRBD2 | CASSLGSGGSGRSYEQYF | TGCGCCAGCAGCTTGGGGTCAGGCGGGAGCGGGAGGAGCTACGAGCAGTACTTC
TRBJ2-1 | TRBV7-2 | - | TRBD2 | CASSLGAGEYNEQFF | TGTGCCAGCAGCTTAGGAGCGGGGGAATACAATGAGCAGTTCTTC
TRBJ2-5 | TRBV5-4 | - | - | CASSLLRGNQETQYF | TGTGCCAGCAGCTTGTTGAGAGGAAACCAAGAGACCCAGTACTTC
TRBJ2-7 | TRBV18 | - | - | CASSTGGSYEQYF | TGTGCCAGCTCCACCGGGGGTTCCTACGAGCAGTACTTC
TRBJ1-6 | TRBV10-3 | - | - | CAISESRFSGNSPLHF | TGTGCCATCAGTGAGTCGAGATTCTCGGGAAATTCACCCCTCCACTTT
TRBJ2-3 | TRBV30 | - | TRBD1 | CAWSGRTGADTQYF | TGTGCCTGGAGTGGGCGGACAGGGGCAGATACGCAGTATTTT
TRBJ1-5 | TRBV19 | - | - | CASSIGIRPQHF | TGTGCCAGTAGTATCGGTATACGGCCCCAGCATTTT
TRBJ2-5 | TRBV15 | - | - | CATSREAGRGQETQYF | TGTGCCACCAGCAGAGAAGCTGGAAGGGGCCAAGAGACCCAGTACTTC
TRBJ2-1 | TRBV5-8 | - | TRBD1 | CASSITGDNEQFF | TGTGCCAGCAGCATTACAGGGGACAATGAGCAGTTCTTC
TRBJ2-1 | TRBV10-1 | - | TRBD1 | CASSSDRVGNEQFF | TGCGCCAGCAGTTCCGACAGGGTGGGCAATGAGCAGTTCTTC
TRBJ2-7 | TRBV19 | - | TRBD2 | CASSTGGYEQYF | TGTGCCAGTAGTACCGGGGGGTACGAGCAGTACTTC
TRBJ1-1 | TRBV5-1 | once | TRBD1 | CASSMGQIPYEAFF | TGCGCCAGCAGCATGGGACAGATCCCTTATGAAGCTTTCTTT
TRBJ2-1 | TRBV6-2/TRBV6-3 | - | TRBD2 | CASSYVLGSGRAFNEQFF | TGTGCCAGCAGTTACGTACTCGGGAGCGGGAGGGCCTTTAATGAGCAGTTCTTC
TRBJ2-2 | TRBV4-2 | - | TRBD1 | CASRLRDSNTGELFF | TGTGCCAGCAGACTCCGGGACAGCAACACCGGGGAGCTGTTTTTT
TRBJ1-6 | TRBV6-2/TRBV6-3 | - | TRBD1 | CASSKDRTDSPLHF | TGTGCCAGCAGTAAGGACAGGACGGACTCACCCCTCCACTTT
TRBJ1-1 | TRBV7-9 | - | - | CASSPNRNTEAFF | TGTGCCAGCAGCCCTAATAGGAACACTGAAGCTTTCTTT
TRBJ1-2 | TRBV30 | once | TRBD1 | CAWVKDRGAVFYGYTF | TGTGCCTGGGTTAAAGACAGGGGCGCAGTTTTCTATGGCTACACCTTC
TRBJ1-2 | TRBV19 | - | TRBD1 | CASSIDGGGQGNYGYTF | TGTGCCAGTAGTATAGATGGAGGGGGACAGGGGAACTATGGCTACACCTTC
TRBJ2-5 | TRBV7-2 | - | - | CAVGERSETQYF | TGTGCCGTCGGGGAAAGGTCAGAGACCCAGTACTTC
TRBJ2-2 | TRBV30 | - | TRBD2 | CAWNASGLAGGYTGELFF | TGTGCCTGGAACGCTAGCGGACTAGCGGGAGGCTATACCGGGGAGCTGTTTTTT
TRBJ2-7 | TRBV5-1 | - | - | CASSLEQSNYEQYF | TGCGCCAGCAGCTTGGAACAGTCCAACTACGAGCAGTACTTC
TRBJ2-3 | TRBV11-3 | - | - | CVIIRGNTGDTQYF | TGTGTTATAATACGGGGAAACACCGGAGATACGCAGTATTTT
TRBJ1-1 | TRBV3-1/TRBV3-2 | - | - | CASSPRDIAAEAFF | TGTGCCAGCAGCCCTCGGGACATAGCCGCTGAAGCTTTCTTT
TRBJ1-1 | TRBV6-1 | - | - | CASSDEVPNTEAFF | TGTGCCAGCAGTGATGAGGTCCCGAACACTGAAGCTTTCTTT
TRBJ2-7 | TRBV4-3 | - | TRBD1 | CASSQAAGQGAYEQYF | TGCGCCAGCAGCCAAGCCGCCGGACAGGGGGCCTACGAGCAGTACTTC
TRBJ2-1 | TRBV23-1 | - | TRBD2 | CASSHPANPQREGYNEQFF | TGCGCCAGCAGTCACCCCGCAAACCCTCAGCGGGAGGGTTACAATGAGCAGTTCTTC
TRBJ2-5 | TRBV29-1 | - | - | CSVELRETQYF | TGCAGCGTTGAACTGCGGGAGACCCAGTACTTC
TRBJ2-3 | TRBV7-2 | - | TRBD2 | CASSLESSGYTDTQYF | TGTGCCAGCAGCTTAGAGTCTAGCGGGTACACAGATACGCAGTATTTT
TRBJ2-3 | TRBV5-8 | - | - | CASESNTQYF | TGTGCCAGCGAGTCTAATACGCAGTATTTT
TRBJ1-6 | TRBV24-1 | - | - | CATSDSRIPGGSPLHF | TGTGCCACCAGTGATTCCAGGATCCCGGGAGGTTCACCCCTCCACTTT
TRBJ2-2 | TRBV14 | - | - | CASSQDRTFRGMFF | TGTGCCAGCAGCCAAGATCGAACCTTCCGGGGGATGTTTTTT
TRBJ2-7 | TRBV3-1/TRBV3-2 | once | TRBD2 | CASSQGSSGGSYEQYF | TGTGCCAGCAGCCAAGGATCTAGCGGGGGGTCCTACGAGCAGTACTTC
TRBJ1-1 | TRBV14 | - | - | CASSPQTGMNTEAFF | TGTGCCAGCAGCCCGCAAACAGGCATGAACACTGAAGCTTTCTTT
TRBJ2-1 | TRBV3-1/TRBV3-2 | - | TRBD2 | CASSRTSGSDEQFF | TGTGCCAGCAGCCGTACTAGCGGGAGCGATGAGCAGTTCTTC
TRBJ2-7 | TRBV7-8 | - | TRBD2 | CASSFGTSVYEQYF | TGTGCCAGCAGCTTCGGGACTAGCGTCTACGAGCAGTACTTC
TRBJ1-5 | TRBV5-1 | - | - | CASSPDSGNQPQHF | TGCGCCAGCAGCCCCGACAGTGGCAATCAGCCCCAGCATTTT
TRBJ2-7 | TRBV7-2 | - | TRBD2 | CASSSVAGDREQYF | TGTGCCAGCAGCTCCGTAGCGGGAGACCGCGAGCAGTACTTC